One T cell receptor (beta chain) is described in this entry. Authors' methods: Amplification with reference gene primers provided the estimates of nucleated cell counts. Only in-frame clones appear in the TCRdb table, and some are missing; sequencing was by immunoSEQ multiplex PCR. For V, J and clone size, that table is used; D and trimming come from the DNA. The sample has 130,000 or so clones, around three quarters seen once. The data were obtained in a study of blood T cell repertoires in COVID-19. Across the study: Sites in the United States, Italy and Spain provided acute and convalescent COVID-19 samples. PBMCs, B-cell-depleted T cells, or T cells were the source of the cDNA or gDNA that made up the material.

Germline CDR1 SNHLY, CDR2 FYNNEI. The V and J ends lost 6 bases and 5 bases, in that order; junction bases with no gene match: 16. The CDR3 is made up of 17 amino acids. The genes are TRBV2 and TRBJ1-5; 7 bases are shared with TRBD1. Sequencing was carried out using peripheral blood. This receptor was obtained from an older woman with acute or convalescent COVID-19. This chain's CDR3 is CASSATRDRDIYQPQHF. In DNA form, the CDR3 reads TGTGCCAGCAGCGCCACCCGGGACAGAGATATTTATCAGCCCCAGCATTTT.